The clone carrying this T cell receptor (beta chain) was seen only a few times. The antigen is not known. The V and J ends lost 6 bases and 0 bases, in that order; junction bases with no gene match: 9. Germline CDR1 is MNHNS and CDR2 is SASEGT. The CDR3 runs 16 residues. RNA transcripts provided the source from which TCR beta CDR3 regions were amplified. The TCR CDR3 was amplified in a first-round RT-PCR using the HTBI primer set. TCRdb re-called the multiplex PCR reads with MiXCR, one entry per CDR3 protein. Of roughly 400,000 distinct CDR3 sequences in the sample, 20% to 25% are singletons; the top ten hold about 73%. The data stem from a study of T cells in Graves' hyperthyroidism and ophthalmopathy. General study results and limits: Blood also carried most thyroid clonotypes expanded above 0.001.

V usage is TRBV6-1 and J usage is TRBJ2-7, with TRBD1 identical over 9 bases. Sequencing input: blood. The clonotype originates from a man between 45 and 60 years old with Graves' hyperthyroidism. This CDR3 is CASSPDRGTPSYEQYF. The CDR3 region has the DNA TGTGCCAGCAGCCCCGACAGGGGGACCCCCTCCTACGAGCAGTACTTC.